This T cell receptor beta chain derives from a study of shared clonotypes between healthy human individuals. Study-level findings and limits: Clonotypes shared by all four donors outscored non-shared clonotypes in generation probability.

Clones were read by immunoSEQ multiplex PCR, and TCRdb kept only the in-frame ones, dropping some. The data show more than 850,000 clones, roughly 74% seen once. Remarks on this clone: The target antigen is unknown.

The clonotype originates from a young man in good health. Some clones in this sample may be carry-over from other donors' samples. Sequencing used memory CD4+ T cells from PBMCs. The subset was: CD45RA-negative fraction.

The CDR3 region is CASSLGPGKNYGYTF. The CDR3 DNA reads TGCGCCAGCAGCTTGGGTCCAGGGAAGAACTATGGCTACACCTTC. The chain employs TRBV5-1 and TRBJ1-2, with D possibly being TRBD1 (5 bases). V gave up 0 bases and J gave up 2 bases, with 11 bases separating them. The germline V gene has CDR1 SGHRS and CDR2 YFSETQ. The CDR3 contains 15 residues.